Below, 25 T cell receptor beta chains from the same sample are listed, as sequenced in a study of T cell changes during pregnancy in multiple sclerosis (dated by TCRdb to between 2019 and 2020). Receptor libraries were prepared by the immunoSEQ multiplex PCR assay. The table comes from immuneACCESS by way of TCRdb, which keeps in-frame sequences with V and J called. Part of the clones is missing from these tables; in studies checked, under half for an unresolved V gene and the rest for unknown reasons. This sample comprises under 95,000 clones, around 92% of them detected only once. More than 1.5% of the sample goes to the ten largest clones. Sequences were derived from peripheral blood, sampled after pregnancy. The receptor source for this set is a female donor in good health, enrolled as a control in a pregnancy study.

The V and J genes are TRBV18 and TRBJ2-2; 7 bases map to TRBD1. The V and J ends lost 2 bases and 0 bases, in that order; junction bases with no gene match: 0. CDR3 length: 15 amino acids. CDR1 and CDR2 from the germline V gene are KGHSH and LQKENI. The CDR3 DNA reads TGTGCCAGCTCACCAACAGGGGCGAACACCGGGGAGCTGTTTTTT. Its protein product is CASSPTGANTGELFF.

V and J are TRBV6-5 and TRBJ1-5; a possible D gene is TRBD1 (6 bases). Germline-derived CDR1 and CDR2 are MNHEY and SVGAGI. Trimming shortened V by 6 bases and J by 9 bases, and 21 bases separated the two germline ends. The CDR3 covers 15 residues. The CDR3 here is CASSHRDGFGGPQHF. As DNA, the CDR3 is TGTGCCAGCAGCCACAGGGACGGTTTTGGCGGGCCCCAGCATTTT.

This rearrangement joins TRBV6-1 to TRBJ1-5; D is undetermined. Germline lookup yields CDR1 MNHNS and CDR2 SASEGT. The length of the CDR3 is 14 residues. V lost 10 bases and J lost 4, with 17 bases in between. DNA for the CDR3: TGTGCCACTCGTCCTCCTGGAGGGAATCAGCCCCAGCATTTT. Its translation: CATRPPGGNQPQHF.

This clone was detected a few times. The gene calls are TRBV7-3 and TRBJ1-6; 9 nucleotides align to TRBD1. After removal of 6 bases from V and 7 bases from J, the junction contained 4 bases not matched to a gene. The CDR3 totals 14 residues. CDR1 SGHTA and CDR2 FQGTGA come from the germline V gene. CDR3 sequence reads: CASRQQGANSPLHF. CDR3 DNA sequence: TGTGCCAGCAGACAACAGGGGGCAAATTCACCCCTCCACTTT.

V gene TRBV4-3 combines with J gene TRBJ2-7, with D possibly TRBD2 on 5 matching bases. The CDR3 is 13 amino acids. Deletions cut 5 bases from V and 6 bases from J, with 14 bases between. In germline, CDR1 is LGHNA, CDR2 YSLEER. In DNA form, the CDR3 reads TGCGCCAGCAGCAAGACCCACGGGGTCGAGCAGTACTTC. Amino acid sequence: CASSKTHGVEQYF.

The chain has TRBV4-1 and TRBJ2-3; 7 nucleotides align to TRBD1. The germline V gene encodes CDR1 MGHRA and CDR2 YSYEKL. With V trimmed by 2 bases and J by 4 bases, 6 bases remained unmatched. This CDR3 region has 15 residues. The CDR3: CASSQLPQGADTQYF. CDR3 sequence (DNA): TGCGCCAGCAGCCAACTTCCCCAGGGGGCAGATACGCAGTATTTT.

The V call is TRBV28, the J call TRBJ1-4; D is unclear. CDR1 is MDHEN, CDR2 SYDVKM, per germline. The CDR3 has 14 amino acids. Trimming cost V 7 bases and J 0 bases, with 9 bases left between them. DNA of the CDR3: TGTGCCAGCATAGGAGGAGCAACTAATGAAAAACTGTTTTTT. Its protein is CASIGGATNEKLFF.

Only a few counts were recorded for this clone. This chain joins TRBV4-3 and TRBJ1-1; D ambiguous. Germline CDR1 LGHNA, CDR2 YSLEER. CDR3 length: 13 amino acids. The V gene lost 3 bases and the J gene lost 3 bases, with 8 bases spanning the gap. CDR3 region: CASSQGKDTEAFF. As DNA, the CDR3 is TGCGCCAGCAGCCAGGGCAAAGACACTGAAGCTTTCTTT.

The V and J genes are TRBV4-3 and TRBJ1-5; possibly TRBD1 for D (5 bases). V gave up 0 bases and J gave up 6 bases, with 12 bases separating them. The CDR3 runs 15 residues. In germline, CDR1 is LGHNA, CDR2 YSLEER. The CDR3 protein is CASSQEEGRGQPQHF. CDR3 DNA sequence: TGCGCCAGCAGCCAAGAAGAGGGGAGGGGTCAGCCCCAGCATTTT.

This clone was detected only once. The chain has TRBV2 and TRBJ2-7, with 9 bases identical to TRBD1. CDR1 is SNHLY and CDR2 is FYNNEI in the germline V gene. This CDR3 is built from 14 residues. J was trimmed by 5 bases and V by 6 bases; bases with no gene match: 8. The CDR3 nucleotides read TGTGCCAGCAGAGAACAGGGGGCTGCCCACGAGCAGTACTTC. Its translation: CASREQGAAHEQYF. The full variable domain, rest sourced from reference TRBV2 and TRBJ2-7, is EPEVTQTPSHQVTQMGQEVILRCVPISNHLYFYWYRQILGQKVEFLVSFYNNEISEKSEIFDDQFSVERPDGSNFTLKIRSTKLEDSAMYFCASREQGAAHEQYFGPGTRLTVT.

As concerns this clone: The same CDR3 is also encoded by other DNA sequences in this sample. The chain joins TRBV18 to TRBJ2-7; a possible D gene is TRBD1 (5 bases). V lost 3 bases, J lost 3 bases, and 6 bases lay in between. There are 12 residues in the CDR3. From germline, CDR1 is KGHSH and CDR2 LQKENI. CDR3 in amino acids: CASSPTGYEQYF. In DNA, the CDR3 is TGTGCCAGCTCACCCACAGGCTACGAGCAGTACTTC.

The chain employs TRBV4-3 and TRBJ1-2; 8 bases are a match to TRBD1. The CDR3 length is 13 residues. The V segment lost 7 bases and the J segment 8 bases; nucleotides outside the gene matches: 9. Germline CDR1 LGHNA, CDR2 YSLEER. The CDR3 DNA is TGCGCCAGCAATCACAGGGGGGTTTCGGGCTACACCTTC. Its protein is CASNHRGVSGYTF.

The chain links TRBV27 to TRBJ2-3; 9 positions agree with TRBD1. The length of the CDR3 is 15 residues. Germline V gene data show CDR1 as MNHEY and CDR2 as SMNVEV (reference sequence). The J segment lost 2 bases and the V segment lost 2 bases, leaving 2 bases of the junction unmatched. CDR3 residues: CASSLGTGTTDTQYF. The DNA of the CDR3 is TGTGCCAGCAGTTTAGGGACAGGGACCACAGATACGCAGTATTTT.

This chain joins TRBV9 and TRBJ1-6, with 8 nucleotides matching TRBD1. V lost 3 bases, J lost 1 base, and 9 bases stayed unmatched. The germline CDR1 and CDR2 sequences are SGDLS and YYNGEE. This CDR3 has 18 amino acids. CDR3 amino acids: CASSGQGTPDSYNSPLHF. The CDR3 DNA is TGTGCCAGCAGCGGACAGGGGACACCGGATTCCTATAATTCACCCCTCCACTTT.

The chain uses TRBV27 and TRBJ1-5; D call uncertain. CDR1 is MNHEY, CDR2 SMNVEV, per germline (reference sequence). Trimming took 6 bases from V and 3 from J, leaving 9 bases between them. This CDR3 spans 13 amino acids. CDR3 coding DNA: TGTGCCAGCAGGACAAACCTCAATCAGCCCCAGCATTTT. It encodes CASRTNLNQPQHF.

V gene TRBV5-4 combines with J gene TRBJ2-2, with D possibly being TRBD2 (5 bases). The CDR3 consists of 13 residues. Germline values: CDR1 SGHNT, CDR2 YYREEE (reference sequence). Trimming stripped 4 bases from V and 8 bases from J, with 12 bases between. This CDR3 is CASSAGPRGELFF. CDR3 DNA sequence: TGTGCCAGCAGCGCGGGCCCGCGTGGGGAGCTGTTTTTT.

V gene TRBV6-5 combines with J gene TRBJ1-1; 7 positions match TRBD1. J gave up 1 base and V 7 bases, and 9 bases lay outside the gene matches. The CDR3 has 15 amino acids. Per germline, CDR1 MNHEY and CDR2 SVGAGI. CDR3 residues: CASNRGQARNTEAFF. DNA of the CDR3: TGTGCCAGCAACCGAGGACAGGCCCGGAACACTGAAGCTTTCTTT.

The rearrangement uses TRBV18 and TRBJ1-5; D not certain. The CDR3 runs to 12 residues. V was pared by 5 bases and J by 9 bases, with 11 bases between. Germline V gene sequence: CDR1 KGHSH, CDR2 LQKENI. The CDR3 bases are TGTGCCAGCTCAGACCCCCAGGCGCCCCAGCATTTT. Its translation is CASSDPQAPQHF.

The chain carries TRBV15 and TRBJ2-7; possibly TRBD1 for D (6 bases). Deletions cut 5 bases from V and 6 bases from J, with 11 bases between. Germline V gene lookup returns CDR1 LNHNV and CDR2 YYDKDF (reference sequence). CDR3 size: 12 residues. This chain's CDR3 is CATSAQGLEQYF. The CDR3 nucleotides are TGTGCCACCAGCGCACAGGGTCTCGAGCAGTACTTC.

This clone was picked up a small number of times. This chain connects TRBV7-3 to TRBJ2-1, with D maybe TRBD2 (7 bases). The germline V gene encodes CDR1 SGHTA and CDR2 FQGTGA. The CDR3 runs 15 residues. V was pared by 1 base and J by 7 bases, with 14 bases between. The DNA of the CDR3 is TGTGCCAGCAGCTTAATGGGGGGGGCCTCGAATGAGCAGTTCTTC. This codes for CASSLMGGASNEQFF.

V usage is TRBV7-2 and J usage is TRBJ2-5; D uncertain. The V and J ends lost 2 bases and 2 bases respectively, with 12 bases between them. Germline lookup yields CDR1 SGHTA and CDR2 FQGNSA. The CDR3 totals 15 residues. CDR3 DNA sequence: TGTGCCAGCAGCTTATTTGGGCAGAAGCAAGAGACCCAGTACTTC. The encoded protein is CASSLFGQKQETQYF.

The V and J genes are TRBV6-5 and TRBJ1-1; D is perhaps TRBD1 (6 bases). Trimming pared 1 base from V and 4 bases from J, leaving 10 bases between. The CDR3 extends over 14 amino acids. The germline CDR1 and CDR2 sequences are MNHEY and SVGAGI. CDR3 sequence: CASSYYVRGTEAFF. CDR3 sequence (DNA): TGTGCCAGCAGTTACTATGTCAGGGGCACTGAAGCTTTCTTT.

The chain recombines TRBV2 with TRBJ2-2; 7 positions match TRBD2. The CDR3 has 15 residues. V lost 4 bases and J lost 1; bases outside the gene matches: 3. Per germline, CDR1 SNHLY and CDR2 FYNNEI. This chain's CDR3 is CASSGASGNTGELFF. The CDR3 coding sequence is TGTGCCAGCAGTGGGGCTAGCGGGAACACCGGGGAGCTGTTTTTT. The entire variable domain, with the rest obtained from reference TRBV2 and TRBJ2-2, is as follows: EPEVTQTPSHQVTQMGQEVILRCVPISNHLYFYWYRQILGQKVEFLVSFYNNEISEKSEIFDDQFSVERPDGSNFTLKIRSTKLEDSAMYFCASSGASGNTGELFFGEGSRLTVL.

The chain employs TRBV7-9 and TRBJ2-1, with 8 nucleotides matching TRBD2. Per the germline V gene, CDR1 is SEHNR and CDR2 is FQNEAQ (reference sequence). J gave up 0 bases and V 5 bases, and 6 bases lay outside the gene matches. The CDR3 is 16 residues long. The CDR3 DNA reads as TGTGCCAGCAGCCCCAGCGGGGGCTTCTCCTACAATGAGCAGTTCTTC. Its protein product is CASSPSGGFSYNEQFF.

A few counts support this clone. The J gene is TRBJ1-5, the V gene TRBV2; 8 bases align to TRBD1. V dropped 3 bases and J dropped 0; count of bases not matched to a gene: 10. The CDR3 has 18 residues. The germline CDR1 and CDR2 sequences are SNHLY and FYNNEI. CDR3 in DNA: TGTGCCAGCAGTGAGGAATGGACAGGGACGATTAGCAATCAGCCCCAGCATTTT. This encodes CASSEEWTGTISNQPQHF.